This T cell receptor beta chain was captured by sequencing in a study of blood T cells in healthy people across ages. Study-wide results and caveats: TCR beta diversity, measured per million T cells, fell in a roughly linear way with age. Considered underestimates were the diversity estimates obtained from one million T cells.

Next came a second PCR, run for about 7 to 12 cycles, which used a sample-barcoded 5' primer along with a J-beta primer mix. A single record per CDR3 protein comes from TCRdb applying MiXCR to the 5' RACE reads. The repertoire holds about 670,000 distinct CDR3 sequences, with about 43% as singletons. PBMCs, at least 6 million per sample, were isolated. There are a few counts of this clonotype. Its antigen is not known. With 5 bases clipped from V and 2 bases from J, the junction kept 8 bases outside the gene matches. The CDR3 extends over 16 amino acids. The germline gives CDR1 SGHTA, CDR2 FQGNSA. Sample: blood. This TCR derives from an elderly man in good health. The rearrangement joins TRBV7-2 to TRBJ2-1, with 8 bases that match TRBD1. CDR3 region: CASSPQGGRPYNEQFF. CDR3 DNA sequence: TGTGCCAGCAGCCCACAGGGGGGCAGACCCTACAATGAGCAGTTCTTC. The full variable domain, with the rest looked up from reference TRBV7-2 and TRBJ2-1, is GAGVSQSPSNKVTEKGKDVELRCDPISGHTALYWYRQSLGQGLEFLIYFQGNSAPDKSGLPSDRFSAERTGGSVSTLTIQRTQQEDSAVYLCASSPQGGRPYNEQFFGPGTRLTVL.